The rows below give T cell receptor beta chains drawn from one sample of a study of post-analysis software for immune sequencing data. A single record per CDR3 protein comes from TCRdb applying MiXCR to the PCR reads. This table has approximately 400,000 distinct CDR3 sequences, 30% to 45% appearing once. Sequenced input: blood. These receptors originate from a girl between 5 and 17 years old with multiple sclerosis. Both conserved end residues are part of each CDR3. A D gene is named only where the DNA matches it firmly. For some rows the clone size is stated as once, few or many, or as a class when expanded; others skip it.

clone_size	v_call	j_call	d_call	cdr3_aa
few	TRBV6-1	TRBJ1-5	-	CASAPSGVLGAQHF
few	TRBV5-4	TRBJ1-1	-	CASSSEQRLNTEAFF
-	TRBV5-1	TRBJ1-5	-	CASSLIGNSNQPQHF
few	TRBV24-1	TRBJ1-5	-	CATSDFESRPRDSNQPQHF
many	TRBV6-5	TRBJ2-3	TRBD2	CASSPGLAFGTDTQYF
-	TRBV28	TRBJ1-4	-	CASSFSGGSNEKLFF
few	TRBV15	TRBJ2-3	-	CATSSWPIPGLLTDTQYF
-	TRBV21-1	TRBJ1-1	-	CASSYRGRRTEAFF
few	TRBV6-6	TRBJ1-6	-	CASTGPRAIYSPLHF
few	TRBV10-2	TRBJ1-2	-	CASGDQGWGYTF
few	TRBV4-3	TRBJ2-4	-	CASSQDGSTKNIQYF
few	TRBV6-1	TRBJ2-1	TRBD1	CASSGRDRGDNEQFF
few	TRBV9	TRBJ2-1	TRBD2	CASSGGGGLYNEQFF
-	TRBV20-1	TRBJ2-4	-	CSARAQGPQYGQYF
-	TRBV30	TRBJ2-7	-	CAWSVSRPEGTYEQYF
-	TRBV20-1	TRBJ2-4	-	CSARDGGGYEQYF
few	TRBV7-9	TRBJ2-7	-	CASSEDPSDEQYF
few	TRBV7-2	TRBJ2-7	-	CASSLGPVTFYEQYF
-	TRBV4-1	TRBJ1-6	TRBD1	CASSQGYRGSYNSPLHF
-	TRBV20-1	TRBJ2-7	TRBD1	CSAPRQGALSEQYF
-	TRBV12-3/TRBV12-4	TRBJ2-7	TRBD2	CASSFRGAYEQYF